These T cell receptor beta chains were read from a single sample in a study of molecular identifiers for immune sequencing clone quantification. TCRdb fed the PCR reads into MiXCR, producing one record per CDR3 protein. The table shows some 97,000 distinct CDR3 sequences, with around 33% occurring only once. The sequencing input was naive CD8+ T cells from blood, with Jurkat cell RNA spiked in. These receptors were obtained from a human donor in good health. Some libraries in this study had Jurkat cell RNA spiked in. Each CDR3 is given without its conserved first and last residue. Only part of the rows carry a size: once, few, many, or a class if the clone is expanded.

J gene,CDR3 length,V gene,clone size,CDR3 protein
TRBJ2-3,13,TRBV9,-,ASSPSGSITDTQY
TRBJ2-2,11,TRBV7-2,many,ASSLQGVGELF
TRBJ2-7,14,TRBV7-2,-,ASSIRLGGSAYEQY
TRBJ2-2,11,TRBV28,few,AGQAISTGELF
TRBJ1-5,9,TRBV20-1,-,SARGDQPQH
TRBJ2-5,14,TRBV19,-,ASSKGQGGAGETQY
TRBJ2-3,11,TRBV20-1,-,SASPRNTDTQY
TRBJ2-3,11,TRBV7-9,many,ASSPWNTDTQY
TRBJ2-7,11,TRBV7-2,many,ASSFIGGYEQY
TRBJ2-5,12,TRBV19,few,ASSAIQGGETQY
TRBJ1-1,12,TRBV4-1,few,ASSFRQGETEAF
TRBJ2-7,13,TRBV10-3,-,AICDRSQMSYEQY
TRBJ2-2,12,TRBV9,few,ASSGTSSTGELF
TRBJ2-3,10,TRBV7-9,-,ASSLFDDTQY
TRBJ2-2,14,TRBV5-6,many,ASSLYGGVLNGELF
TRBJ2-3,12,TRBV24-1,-,ATSDRQGTDTQY
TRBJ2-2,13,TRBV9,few,ASSVGSGSSGELF
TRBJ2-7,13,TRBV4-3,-,ASSHGTGPMRGQY
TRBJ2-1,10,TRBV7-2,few,ASSHRGDEQF
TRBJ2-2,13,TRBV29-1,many,SVEDVDGNTGELF
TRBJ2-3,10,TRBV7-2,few,ASSLIKNTQY
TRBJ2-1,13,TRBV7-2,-,ASSLFGGHYNEQF
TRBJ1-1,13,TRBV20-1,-,SALGWNVLNTEAF
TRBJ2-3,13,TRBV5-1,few,ASSLVGVTTDTQY
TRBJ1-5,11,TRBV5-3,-,ASSLESNQPQH
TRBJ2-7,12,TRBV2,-,ASSRVFNSYEQY
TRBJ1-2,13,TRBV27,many,ASTPLGNGNYGYT
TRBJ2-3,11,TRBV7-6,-,ASSLISGDTQY
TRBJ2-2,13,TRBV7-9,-,ASSPRDSPTGELF
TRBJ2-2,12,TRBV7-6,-,ASSLGYGSGELF
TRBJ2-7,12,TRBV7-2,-,ASSHGLFSYEQY
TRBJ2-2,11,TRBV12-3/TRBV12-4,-,AIPGQWAGELF
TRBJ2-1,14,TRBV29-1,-,SVEVRGRAVYNEQF
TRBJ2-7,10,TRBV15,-,ATGGTEDEQY
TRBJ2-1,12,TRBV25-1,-,ASIGLAGGPEQF
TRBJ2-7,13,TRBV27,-,ASSLFGAGGYEQY
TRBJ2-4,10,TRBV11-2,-,ASSLYRGIQY
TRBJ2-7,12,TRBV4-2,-,ASSQTGGFHEQY
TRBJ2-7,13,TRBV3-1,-,ASSQKRGYSYEQY
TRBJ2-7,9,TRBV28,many,ASSPGLGEA
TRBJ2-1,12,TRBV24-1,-,APSARFDYNEQF
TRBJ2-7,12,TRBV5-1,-,ASSLDGISYERY
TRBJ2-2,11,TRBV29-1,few,SAAGENTGELF
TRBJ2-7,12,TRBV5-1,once,ASSLSGGSYEQY
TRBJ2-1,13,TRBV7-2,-,ASSLFGGGNNEQF
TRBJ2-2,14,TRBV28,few,ASRGTDLPNTGELF
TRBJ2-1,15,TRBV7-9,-,ASSFITSGSGWNEQF
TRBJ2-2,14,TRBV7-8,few,ASSYLAGGSTGELV
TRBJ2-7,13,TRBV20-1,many,SARDWDLSSYEQY
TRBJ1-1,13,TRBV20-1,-,SASNLGGIDTEAF
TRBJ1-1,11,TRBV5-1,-,ASSLAENTEAF
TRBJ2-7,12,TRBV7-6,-,ASSLSGTGPEQY
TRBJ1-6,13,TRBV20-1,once,SARDTSSYNSPLH
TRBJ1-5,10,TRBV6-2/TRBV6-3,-,ASSYGALAQH
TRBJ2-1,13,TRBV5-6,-,ASTQASGSFIEQF
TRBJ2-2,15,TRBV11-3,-,ASSRGLQATNTGELF